The clone carrying this T cell receptor (beta chain) was seen more than once but under ten times. The sorted Tregs were CD4+CD25+CD127-/low cells. Germline CDR1 PRHDT, CDR2 FYEKMQ (reference sequence). The CDR3 extends over 13 amino acids. V lost 5 bases and J lost 10, with 15 bases in between. From the 5' RACE reads, TCRdb called clonotypes with MiXCR, one entry per CDR3 protein. Among 35,000 to 50,000 distinct CDR3 sequences listed, less than 25% were seen once. This chain connects TRBV13 to TRBJ1-5; D ambiguous. The source of this sequence is a female donor with breast cancer. Source material: Tregs sorted from blood. The DNA for the CDR3 is TGTGCCAGCAGCCCTGGGGTCAAGGGACCCCAGCATTTT. Translated: CASSPGVKGPQHF.